This TCR beta chain was documented in a study of beta chain features in type 1 diabetes (dated by TCRdb to the late 2010s). For context, the study as a whole: Mean age, gender distribution, total cell number and subset yield did not differ between patients and healthy donors. Across all samples, 107,917,701 sorted cells were examined, and cell number per subset correlated strongly with RNA yield. Naive and central memory subsets were obtained from all 30 or so donors, but regulatory and stem cell-like memory subsets were isolated from only 8 patients and roughly 8 healthy donors. The study compared the TCRB repertoires of sorted circulating CD4+ T cell subsets in recently diagnosed type 1 diabetes patients with those in matched healthy donors.

About this clone: This receptor's antigen is unknown. Within one base of it there is no much larger clone, and no base qualities were kept.

V was cut back by 0 bases and J by 1 base, leaving a gap of 6 bases between them. The CDR1 and CDR2 encoded by the germline V gene (reference sequence) are SEHNR and FQNEAQ. The CDR3 starts with the cysteine, ends with the phenylalanine, and has 14 residues. CDR3 DNA only is kept here, 42 bases in frame from base 1. The High Capacity cDNA Reverse Transcription Kit was used to reverse transcribe all of the isolated RNA, meaning that expressed TCRB transcripts were what got sequenced. Deep immunoSEQ sequencing was performed on naive, central memory and regulatory T cell samples, with an average of around 3.5 million total reads per sample. Sorted cells were lysed in RLT buffer and RNA was extracted with DNase-treated RNeasy Micro or Mini kits, depending on cell number. To prevent cross-contamination, each cell subset was processed individually, whereas patient and healthy donor samples were processed jointly. The immunoSEQ multiplex PCR was used to amplify TCRB sequences from cDNA, yielding 87-bp fragments that span the CDR3 region. Sequencing of the amplicons was done on the Illumina HiSeq platform. Under the source paper's analysis protocol: PCR bias was computationally corrected using synthetic template baselines, reads within Hamming distance 2 were collapsed, and singletons that could not be merged were discarded. Reads were aligned against IMGT to assign V, D and J genes, CDR3 length and insertions or deletions at six rearrangement sites. Within each subset, clonotype counts were normalized to the number of sorted cells before true diversity and Gini coefficients were calculated with the tcR R package. The overlap coefficient, calculated on TCRB nucleotide sequences, was used to measure repertoire sharing. Out-of-frame TCRB sequences from naive cells were analyzed as a proxy for the pre-selection repertoire. Not all clones reach the TCRdb copy of this immuneACCESS table, which keeps in-frame sequences only. Checked studies attribute under half of the gap to unresolved V genes and leave the rest unexplained. That table furnishes V, J and clone size, whereas the DNA furnished D and trimming. The sample contains 500,000 to 650,000 clones, 9.5% to 15% of them found a single time. Around 0.12% of the sample belongs to the ten largest clones.

Here is what the overall study found, with its caveats: Patients with type 1 diabetes made fewer insertions and deleted more nucleotides at VDJ recombination sites, implying thymic rearrangement abnormalities. Shorter templates might have been favored by PCR, but patient and control samples were amplified and corrected together, so both groups would have been affected equally by any skew. In all four CD4+ subsets, TCRB CDR3 length was moderately but significantly shorter in type 1 diabetes patients. Naive, central memory and regulatory TCRB repertoires appeared more similar among patients than among healthy donors. HLA sub-analyses involved small numbers of individuals, so any influence of HLA type on TCRB rearrangement remained unresolved. Sequencing cDNA rather than genomic DNA could over-represent highly expressing activated cells, although activation and CD3 levels did not differ between groups.

A single peripheral blood draw of 95 to 150 mL on average was collected from each donor into heparinised tubes. A BD FACSAria II and a panel including CD45RO, CCR7, CD25, CD127, CD95 and CD27 were used to sort naive, central memory, regulatory and stem cell-like memory CD4+ T cells. A purity above 95% was achieved for all sorted populations. PBMCs were isolated right away by Lymphoprep density gradient centrifugation and were stained directly, without culture. To minimize batch effects, samples were stained and sorted in pairs, one healthy donor with one patient per experiment. Here the chain combines TRBV7-9 and TRBJ1-2; a confident D gene designation cannot be given. The specimen sequenced was naive CD4+ T cells from blood. This specimen's cell subset or site label, per the study, means: true naive CD4+ T cells. The sequence was obtained from a young man with type 1 diabetes. The nucleotide sequence is given as TGTGCCAGCAGCTTAGCGCAAATTAACTATGGCTACACCTTC. It translates as CASSLAQINYGYTF.